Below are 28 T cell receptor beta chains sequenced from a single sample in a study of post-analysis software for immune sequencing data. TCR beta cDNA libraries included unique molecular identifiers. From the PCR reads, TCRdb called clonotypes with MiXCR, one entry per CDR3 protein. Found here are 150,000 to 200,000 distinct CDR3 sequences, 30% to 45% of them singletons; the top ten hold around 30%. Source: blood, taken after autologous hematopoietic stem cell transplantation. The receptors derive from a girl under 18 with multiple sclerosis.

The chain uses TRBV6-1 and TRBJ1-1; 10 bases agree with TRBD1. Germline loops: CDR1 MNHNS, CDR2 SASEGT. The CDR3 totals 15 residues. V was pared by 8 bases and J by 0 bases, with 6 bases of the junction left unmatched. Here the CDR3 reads CASHRDRGMNTEAFF. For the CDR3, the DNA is TGTGCCAGCCACCGGGACAGGGGAATGAACACTGAAGCTTTCTTT.

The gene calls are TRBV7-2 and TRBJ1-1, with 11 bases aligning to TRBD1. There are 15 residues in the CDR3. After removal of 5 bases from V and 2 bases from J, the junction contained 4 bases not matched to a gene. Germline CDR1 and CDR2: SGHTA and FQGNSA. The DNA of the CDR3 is TGTGCCAGCAGCACCCGGACAGGGGGCAACACTGAAGCTTTCTTT. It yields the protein CASSTRTGGNTEAFF.

CDR3 in amino acids: CASSLPPGKSTGNTIYF. The CDR3 nucleotides are TGTGCCAGCAGTTTGCCGCCAGGGAAAAGCACTGGAAACACCATATATTTT. The chain uses TRBV28 and TRBJ1-3, with D perhaps matching TRBD1 (5 bases). V lost 3 bases and J 2 bases, leaving 17 bases between the germline ends. Germline V gene sequence: CDR1 MDHEN, CDR2 SYDVKM. This CDR3 contains 17 residues. Drawing the rest from reference TRBV28 and TRBJ1-3, the complete variable domain is DVKVTQSSRYLVKRTGEKVFLECVQDMDHENMFWYRQDPGLGLRLIYFSYDVKMKEKGDIPEGYSVSREKKERFSLILESASTNQTSMYLCASSLPPGKSTGNTIYFGEGSWLTVV.

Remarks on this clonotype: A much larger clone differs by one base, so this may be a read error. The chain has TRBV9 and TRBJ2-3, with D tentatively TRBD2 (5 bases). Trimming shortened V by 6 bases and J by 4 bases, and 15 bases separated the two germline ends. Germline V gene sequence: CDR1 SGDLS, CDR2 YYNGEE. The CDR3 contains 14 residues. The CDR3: CASIHKFGADTQYF. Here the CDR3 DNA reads TGTGCCAGCATCCACAAATTCGGGGCAGATACGCAGTATTTT.

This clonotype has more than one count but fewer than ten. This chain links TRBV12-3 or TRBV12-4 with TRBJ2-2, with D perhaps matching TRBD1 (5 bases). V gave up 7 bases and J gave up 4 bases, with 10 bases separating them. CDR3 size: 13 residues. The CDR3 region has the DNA TGTGCCAGCAAACGACAGACCACCGGGGAGCTGTTTTTT. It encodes CASKRQTTGELFF.

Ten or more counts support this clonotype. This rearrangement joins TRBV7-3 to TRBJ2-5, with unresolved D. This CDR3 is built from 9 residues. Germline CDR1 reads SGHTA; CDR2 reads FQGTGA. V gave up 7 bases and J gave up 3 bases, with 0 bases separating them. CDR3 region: CASKETQYF. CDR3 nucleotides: TGTGCCAGCAAAGAGACCCAGTACTTC.

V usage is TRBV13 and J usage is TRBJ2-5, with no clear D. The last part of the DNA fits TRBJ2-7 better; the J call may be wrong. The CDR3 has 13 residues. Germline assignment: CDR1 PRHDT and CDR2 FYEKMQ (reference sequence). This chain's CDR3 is CASSLAAAHEQYF. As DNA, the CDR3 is TGTGCCAGCAGCTTAGCGGCAGCGCACGAGCAGTACTTC.

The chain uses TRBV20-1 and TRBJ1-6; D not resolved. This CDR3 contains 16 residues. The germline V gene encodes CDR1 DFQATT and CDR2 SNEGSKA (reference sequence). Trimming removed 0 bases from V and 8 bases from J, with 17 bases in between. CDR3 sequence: CSARDAGRQEYSPLHF. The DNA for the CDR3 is TGCAGTGCTAGAGACGCCGGGAGGCAGGAGTATTCACCCCTCCACTTT.

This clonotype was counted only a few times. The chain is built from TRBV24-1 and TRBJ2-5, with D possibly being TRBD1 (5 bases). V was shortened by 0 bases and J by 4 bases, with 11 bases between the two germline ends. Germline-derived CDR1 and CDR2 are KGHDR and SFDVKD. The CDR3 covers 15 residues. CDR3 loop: CATSDLGHHPETQYF. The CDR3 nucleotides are TGTGCCACCAGTGATTTGGGACACCACCCAGAGACCCAGTACTTC.

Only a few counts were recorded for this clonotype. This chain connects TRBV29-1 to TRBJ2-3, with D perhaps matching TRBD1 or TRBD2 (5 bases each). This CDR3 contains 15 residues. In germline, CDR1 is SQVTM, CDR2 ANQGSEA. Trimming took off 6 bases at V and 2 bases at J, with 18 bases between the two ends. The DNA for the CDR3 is TGCAGCGTCCCCTCGGGGCAGACCCACACAGATACGCAGTATTTT. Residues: CSVPSGQTHTDTQYF.

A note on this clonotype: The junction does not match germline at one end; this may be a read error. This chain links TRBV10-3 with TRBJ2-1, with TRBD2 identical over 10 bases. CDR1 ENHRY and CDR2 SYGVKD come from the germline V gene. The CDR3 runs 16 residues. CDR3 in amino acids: CAISEATSGSFNEQFF. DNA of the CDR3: TGTGCCATCAGTGAGGCGACTAGCGGGTCCTTCAATGAGCAGTTCTTC.

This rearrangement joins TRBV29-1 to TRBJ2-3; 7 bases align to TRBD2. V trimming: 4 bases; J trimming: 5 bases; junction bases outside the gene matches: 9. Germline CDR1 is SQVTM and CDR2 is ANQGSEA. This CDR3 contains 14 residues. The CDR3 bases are TGCAGCGTTGTCCCGGCGGGAGAGAAAGATACGCAGTATTTT. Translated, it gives CSVVPAGEKDTQYF.

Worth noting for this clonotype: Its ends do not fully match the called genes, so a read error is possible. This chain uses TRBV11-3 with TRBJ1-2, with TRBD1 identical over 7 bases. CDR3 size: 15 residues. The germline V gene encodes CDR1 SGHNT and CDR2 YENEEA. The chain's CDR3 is CASSQRTGPNYGHTF. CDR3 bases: TGTGCCAGCAGCCAAAGGACAGGACCAAACTATGGCCACACCTTC.

CDR3 nucleotide sequence: TGTGCCAGCAGCTCAGCATCTGGGGGCGGCTACACCTTC. Amino acids: CASSSASGGGYTF. The rearrangement joins TRBV7-3 to TRBJ1-2; maybe TRBD1 (6 bases). Trimming took off 4 bases at V and 8 bases at J, with 14 bases between the two ends. Germline V gene sequence: CDR1 SGHTA, CDR2 FQGTGA. The CDR3 consists of 13 residues.

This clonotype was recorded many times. This CDR3 is CASTRTTDGVLNEQFF. The CDR3 bases are TGTGCCAGCACTAGGACGACAGACGGTGTGTTAAATGAGCAGTTCTTC. The chain links TRBV12-3 or TRBV12-4 to TRBJ2-1, with D possibly matching TRBD1 (5 bases). The CDR3 contains 16 residues. Trimming took off 7 bases at V and 7 bases at J, with 23 bases between the two ends.

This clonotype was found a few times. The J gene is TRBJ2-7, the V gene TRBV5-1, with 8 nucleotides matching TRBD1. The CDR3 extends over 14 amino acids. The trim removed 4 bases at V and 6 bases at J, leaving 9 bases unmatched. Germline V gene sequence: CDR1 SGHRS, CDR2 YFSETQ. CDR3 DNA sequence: TGCGCCAGCAGCGGGCCAGGGGGCCCCTTCGAGCAGTACTTC. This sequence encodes CASSGPGGPFEQYF.

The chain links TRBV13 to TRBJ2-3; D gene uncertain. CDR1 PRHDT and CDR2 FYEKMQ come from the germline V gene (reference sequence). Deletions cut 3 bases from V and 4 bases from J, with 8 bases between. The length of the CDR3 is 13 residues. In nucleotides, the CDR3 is TGTGCCAGCAGCTTTTCATTGGCAGATACGCAGTATTTT. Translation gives CASSFSLADTQYF.

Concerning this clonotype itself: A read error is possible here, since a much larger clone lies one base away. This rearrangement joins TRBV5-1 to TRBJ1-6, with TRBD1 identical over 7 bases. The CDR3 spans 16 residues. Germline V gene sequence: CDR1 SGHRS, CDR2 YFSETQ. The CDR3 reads CASSPGQAPLNSPRHF. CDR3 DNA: TGCGCCAGCAGCCCTGGACAGGCCCCTTTGAATTCACCCCGCCACTTT.

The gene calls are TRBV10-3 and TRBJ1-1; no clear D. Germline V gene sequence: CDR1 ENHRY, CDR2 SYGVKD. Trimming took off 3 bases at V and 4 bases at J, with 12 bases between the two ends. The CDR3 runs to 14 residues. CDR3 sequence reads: CAISESLGSTEAFF. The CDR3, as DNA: TGTGCCATCAGTGAAAGTCTTGGGAGCACTGAAGCTTTCTTT.

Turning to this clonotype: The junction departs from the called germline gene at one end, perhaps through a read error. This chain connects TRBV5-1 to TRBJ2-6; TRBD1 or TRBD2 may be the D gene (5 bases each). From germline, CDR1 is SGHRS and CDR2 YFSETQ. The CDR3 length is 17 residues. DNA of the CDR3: TGCGCCAGCAGCTTGGGTCTTGGGAGCTCTGGGGCCAACGTCCGGACTTTC. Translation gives CASSLGLGSSGANVRTF.

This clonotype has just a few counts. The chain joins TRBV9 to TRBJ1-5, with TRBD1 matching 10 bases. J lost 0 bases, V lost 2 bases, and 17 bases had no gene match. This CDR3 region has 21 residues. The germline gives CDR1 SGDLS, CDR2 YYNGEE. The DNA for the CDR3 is TGTGCCAGCAGCGTCCACTCCGGGGGGACAGGGGTGGACTATAGCAATCAGCCCCAGCATTTT. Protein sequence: CASSVHSGGTGVDYSNQPQHF. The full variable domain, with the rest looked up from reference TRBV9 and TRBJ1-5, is DSGVTQTPKHLITATGQRVTLRCSPRSGDLSVYWYQQSLDQGLQFLIQYYNGEERAKGNILERFSAQQFPDLHSELNLSSLELGDSALYFCASSVHSGGTGVDYSNQPQHFGDGTRLSIL.

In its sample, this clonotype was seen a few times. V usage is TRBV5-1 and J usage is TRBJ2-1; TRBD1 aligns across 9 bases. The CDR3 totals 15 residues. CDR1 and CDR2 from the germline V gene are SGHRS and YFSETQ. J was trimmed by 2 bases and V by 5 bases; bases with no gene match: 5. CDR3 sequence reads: CASSSGQGTYNEQFF. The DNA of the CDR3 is TGCGCCAGCAGTTCAGGACAGGGGACCTACAATGAGCAGTTCTTC.

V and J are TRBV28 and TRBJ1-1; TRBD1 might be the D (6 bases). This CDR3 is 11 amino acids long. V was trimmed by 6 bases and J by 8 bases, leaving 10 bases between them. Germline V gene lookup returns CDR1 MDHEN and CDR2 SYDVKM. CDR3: CASSRRGEAFF. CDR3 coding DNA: TGTGCCAGCAGCCGCAGGGGAGAAGCTTTCTTT.

This CDR3 is CASSFPLSSYNEQFF. The CDR3 DNA is TGTGCCAGCTCATTCCCCCTGAGCTCCTACAATGAGCAGTTCTTC. The chain uses TRBV18 and TRBJ2-1; D gene ambiguous. Per the germline V gene, CDR1 is KGHSH and CDR2 is LQKENI. The CDR3 length is 15 residues. Trimming stripped 5 bases from V and 0 bases from J, with 11 bases between. The full variable domain, in which reference TRBV18 and TRBJ2-1 provide the parts outside the CDR3, is NAGVMQNPRHLVRRRGQEARLRCSPMKGHSHVYWYRQLPEEGLKFMVYLQKENIIDESGMPKERFSAEFPKEGPSILRIQQVVRGDSAAYFCASSFPLSSYNEQFFGPGTRLTVL.

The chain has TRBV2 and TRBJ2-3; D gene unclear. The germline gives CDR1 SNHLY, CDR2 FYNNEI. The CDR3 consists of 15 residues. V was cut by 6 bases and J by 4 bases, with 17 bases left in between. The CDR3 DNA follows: TGTGCCAGCAGGGACGGATGGAGTGGCCCAGATACGCAGTATTTT. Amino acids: CASRDGWSGPDTQYF.

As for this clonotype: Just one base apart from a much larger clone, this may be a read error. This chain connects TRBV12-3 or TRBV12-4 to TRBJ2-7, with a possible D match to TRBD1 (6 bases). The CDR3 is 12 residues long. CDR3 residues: CTSMQGIDEQYF. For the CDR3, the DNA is TGTACCAGCATGCAGGGGATAGACGAGCAGTACTTC.

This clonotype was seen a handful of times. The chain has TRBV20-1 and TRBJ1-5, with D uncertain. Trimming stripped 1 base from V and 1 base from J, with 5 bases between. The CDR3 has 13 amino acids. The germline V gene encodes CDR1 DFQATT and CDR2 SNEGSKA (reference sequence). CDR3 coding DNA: TGCAGTGCTAGAGTGGGCAGCAATCAGCCCCAGCATTTT. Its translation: CSARVGSNQPQHF.

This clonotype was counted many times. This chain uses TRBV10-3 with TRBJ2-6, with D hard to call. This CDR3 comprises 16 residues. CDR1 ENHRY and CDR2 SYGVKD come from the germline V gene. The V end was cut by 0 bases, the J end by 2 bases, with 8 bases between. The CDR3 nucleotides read TGTGCCATCAGTGAGTCACGGGCAACTGGGGCCAACGTCCTGACTTTC. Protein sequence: CAISESRATGANVLTF.